The 32 T cell receptor beta chains reported below all come from one sample, sequenced in a study of blood T cell repertoires in COVID-19. Clones were read by immunoSEQ multiplex PCR, and TCRdb kept only the in-frame ones, dropping some. This table has about 97,000 clones, about 86% appearing once. The source material was peripheral blood. The origin of the receptors is a man aged 45-65 years with COVID-19, enrolled during active disease.

The chain uses TRBV28 and TRBJ2-6; TRBD2 might be the D (6 bases). Looked up from germline, CDR1 is MDHEN and CDR2 is SYDVKM. V gave up 7 bases and J gave up 3 bases, with 16 bases separating them. This CDR3 region has 16 residues. The CDR3 loop is CASTSVGRGGANVLTF. The CDR3 nucleotides are TGTGCCAGCACCTCCGTCGGGAGAGGTGGGGCCAACGTCCTGACTTTC. The full variable domain, its missing parts supplied by reference TRBV28 and TRBJ2-6, is DVKVTQSSRYLVKRTGEKVFLECVQDMDHENMFWYRQDPGLGLRLIYFSYDVKMKEKGDIPEGYSVSREKKERFSLILESASTNQTSMYLCASTSVGRGGANVLTFGAGSRLTVL.

V and J are TRBV18 and TRBJ2-3; D not certain. The V gene lost 4 bases and the J gene lost 0 bases, with 5 bases spanning the gap. The CDR3 spans 13 residues. From germline, CDR1 is KGHSH and CDR2 LQKENI. The CDR3 spells CASSLHSTDTQYF. In nucleotides, the CDR3 is TGTGCCAGCTCACTCCATAGCACAGATACGCAGTATTTT.

The chain links TRBV5-6 to TRBJ2-7; D might be TRBD2 (6 bases). This CDR3 contains 14 residues. Germline V gene lookup returns CDR1 SGHDT and CDR2 YYEEEE. V shed 3 bases and J shed 1 base, with 11 bases lying between them. CDR3 sequence (DNA): TGTGCCAGCAGCTACCGGGACTGGTCCTACGAGCAGTACTTC. It translates to CASSYRDWSYEQYF. The whole variable domain, remainder taken from reference TRBV5-6 and TRBJ2-7, is DAGVTQSPTHLIKTRGQQVTLRCSPKSGHDTVSWYQQALGQGPQFIFQYYEEEERQRGNFPDRFSGHQFPNYSSELNVNALLLGDSALYLCASSYRDWSYEQYFGPGTRLTVT.

This chain's CDR3 is CASRGLAEKLFF. CDR3 DNA sequence: TGTGCCAGCAGGGGGCTAGCGGAAAAACTGTTTTTT. The J gene is TRBJ1-4, the V gene TRBV2; D possibly corresponds to TRBD1 (5 bases). The germline V gene encodes CDR1 SNHLY and CDR2 FYNNEI. Trimming took 6 bases from V and 8 from J, leaving 10 bases between them. The CDR3 sequence is 12 residues long.

The CDR3 bases are TGTGCCAGCAGCTTCACCGGGACTCGGCAAGAGACCCAGTACTTC. Its translation is CASSFTGTRQETQYF. The chain combines TRBV7-2 with TRBJ2-5; D perhaps matches TRBD2 (6 bases). The CDR3 extends over 15 amino acids. V dropped 3 bases and J dropped 2 bases, with 13 bases sitting between them. Germline loops: CDR1 SGHTA, CDR2 FQGNSA.

This chain connects TRBV7-6 to TRBJ1-6; tentatively, D is TRBD1 (6 bases). CDR3 length: 15 amino acids. The germline V gene encodes CDR1 SGHVS and CDR2 FNYEAQ. V lost 1 base to trimming and J lost 7 bases, with 11 bases between them. CDR3: CASSLGGGWNSPLHF. CDR3 bases: TGTGCCAGCAGCTTAGGTGGGGGCTGGAATTCACCCCTCCACTTT.

The chain's CDR3 is CASSIDRGLNNEQFF. The CDR3 DNA is TGTGCCAGCAGCATCGACAGGGGGCTTAACAATGAGCAGTTCTTC. The rearrangement uses TRBV7-2 and TRBJ2-1, with 10 bases fitting TRBD1. The CDR3 runs 15 residues. The germline V gene encodes CDR1 SGHTA and CDR2 FQGNSA. V lost 5 bases, J lost 5 bases, and 6 bases stayed unmatched.

The chain combines TRBV5-4 with TRBJ1-3, with D hard to call. Per the germline V gene, CDR1 is SGHNT and CDR2 is YYREEE (reference sequence). V lost 1 base, J lost 4 bases, and 6 bases lay in between. This CDR3 comprises 13 residues. CDR3 sequence: CASSLYPGNTIYF. For the CDR3, the DNA is TGTGCCAGCAGCTTGTATCCGGGAAACACCATATATTTT.

This clone was picked up one time. The chain has TRBV4-1 and TRBJ2-5; TRBD1 matches 10 bases. Trimming removed 5 bases from V and 3 bases from J; junction bases left unmatched: 6. The CDR3 covers 15 residues. Germline V gene lookup returns CDR1 MGHRA and CDR2 YSYEKL. DNA for the CDR3: TGCGCCAGCAGCGTCAGACAGGGGGCGGAAGAGACCCAGTACTTC. Protein sequence: CASSVRQGAEETQYF.

This clone was detected a few times. The rearrangement joins TRBV18 to TRBJ1-1; the match to TRBD1 covers 12 bases. V trimming: 5 bases; J trimming: 8 bases; junction bases outside the gene matches: 3. Germline V gene lookup returns CDR1 KGHSH and CDR2 LQKENI. CDR3 size: 13 residues. The CDR3 loop is CASSGDRGREAFF. The CDR3 nucleotides read TGTGCCAGCTCAGGGGACAGGGGGCGAGAAGCTTTCTTT.

The chain joins TRBV6-5 to TRBJ1-1, with D tentatively TRBD1 (6 bases). Per the germline V gene, CDR1 is MNHEY and CDR2 is SVGAGI. V was pared by 2 bases and J by 2 bases, with 9 bases between. CDR3 length equals 14 residues. In nucleotides, the CDR3 is TGTGCCAGCAGTTACCGGGGGGGCAACACTGAAGCTTTCTTT. The encoded protein is CASSYRGGNTEAFF.

This sequence joins TRBV29-1 and TRBJ2-1, with 12 bases lining up with TRBD2. Trimming removed 4 bases from V and 4 bases from J; junction bases left unmatched: 5. The CDR3 runs to 15 residues. Looked up from germline, CDR1 is SQVTM and CDR2 is ANQGSEA. CDR3 sequence (DNA): TGCAGCGTTGCGGCTAGCGGGGGGGGATACAATGAGCAGTTCTTC. Its protein product is CSVAASGGGYNEQFF.

This clone was recorded a few times. The chain has TRBV7-9 and TRBJ1-2, with a tentative D call TRBD1 (6 bases). The V gene's germline CDR1 is SEHNR and CDR2 FQNEAQ (reference sequence). Trimming cost V 1 base and J 2 bases, with 11 bases left between them. This CDR3 is 15 amino acids long. CDR3 sequence reads: CASSLEGGPNYGYTF. CDR3 DNA sequence: TGTGCCAGCAGCTTAGAAGGGGGACCAAACTATGGCTACACCTTC.

The J gene is TRBJ1-2, the V gene TRBV29-1; D unresolved. The V and J ends lost 4 bases and 7 bases respectively, with 4 bases between them. CDR3 size: 9 residues. CDR1 and CDR2 (germline): SQVTM, ANQGSEA. CDR3 coding DNA: TGCAGCGTTGTCTCTGGCTACACCTTC. This encodes CSVVSGYTF.

The chain is built from TRBV5-1 and TRBJ1-3; D remains unclear. CDR3 size: 16 residues. Germline V gives CDR1 SGHRS, CDR2 YFSETQ. The V end was cut by 7 bases, the J end by 0 bases, with 17 bases between. The CDR3 region is CASSSGGRVSGNTIYF. The CDR3 DNA follows: TGCGCCAGCTCCTCCGGCGGGAGGGTCTCTGGAAACACCATATATTTT.

The chain couples TRBV25-1 to TRBJ2-2; D gene ambiguous. Germline V gene data show CDR1 as MGHDK and CDR2 as SYGVNS. V was cut by 3 bases and J by 6 bases, with 5 bases left in between. CDR3 length: 12 residues. The CDR3 DNA reads as TGTGCCAGCAGTGATCTATCCGGGGAGCTGTTTTTT. Translation: CASSDLSGELFF. The variable domain in full, completed from reference TRBV25-1 and TRBJ2-2, reads EADIYQTPRYLVIGTGKKITLECSQTMGHDKMYWYQQDPGMELHLIHYSYGVNSTEKGDLSSESTVSRIRTEHFPLTLESARPSHTSQYLCASSDLSGELFFGEGSRLTVL.

This clone has just a few counts. The rearrangement joins TRBV29-1 to TRBJ1-1, with D maybe TRBD1 (5 bases). Germline V gene data show CDR1 as SQVTM and CDR2 as ANQGSEA. The CDR3 is 12 residues long. Trimming shortened V by 5 bases and J by 0 bases, and 7 bases separated the two germline ends. CDR3 protein: CSVQGMNTEAFF. CDR3 DNA: TGCAGCGTTCAGGGAATGAACACTGAAGCTTTCTTT.

V and J are TRBV7-8 and TRBJ2-7; TRBD1 matches at 9 bases. V trimming: 7 bases; J trimming: 5 bases; junction bases outside the gene matches: 15. Germline values: CDR1 SGHVS, CDR2 FQNEAQ. The CDR3 covers 16 residues. The CDR3 DNA reads TGTGCCAGCAAGGGATCCGGGACAGGGAAACGTAACGAGCAGTACTTC. It encodes CASKGSGTGKRNEQYF.

A single count supports this clone. V and J are TRBV5-1 and TRBJ1-2; tentatively, D is TRBD1 (6 bases). The V end lost 5 bases, the J end lost 3 bases, and 14 bases lay between the germline ends. CDR1 is SGHRS and CDR2 is YFSETQ in the germline V gene. This CDR3 has 14 residues. The CDR3 sequence is CASSTAGEHYGYTF. The CDR3 coding sequence is TGCGCCAGCAGTACGGCAGGGGAGCACTATGGCTACACCTTC.

The table lists this clone with a count of one. This chain links TRBV10-3 with TRBJ2-5, with TRBD2 matching over 10 bases. Germline V gene lookup returns CDR1 ENHRY and CDR2 SYGVKD. V was clipped by 5 bases and J by 2 bases; unmatched bases: 8. The CDR3 consists of 16 residues. The CDR3 is CAISYGTSAMQETQYF. The CDR3 coding sequence is TGTGCCATCAGTTACGGGACTAGCGCGATGCAAGAGACCCAGTACTTC.

V and J are TRBV3-1 (or the pseudogene TRBV3-2) and TRBJ1-6; 8 bases agree with TRBD1. CDR1 and CDR2 from the germline V gene are LGHDT and YNNKEL (reference sequence). There are 18 residues in the CDR3. V lost 0 bases, J lost 8 bases, and 12 bases stayed unmatched. CDR3 nucleotide sequence: TGTGCCAGCAGCCAAGATGGAGGACAGGGTCAGTCGGATTCACCCCTCCACTTT. It encodes CASSQDGGQGQSDSPLHF.

V gene TRBV7-6 combines with J gene TRBJ1-3, with 7 bases fitting TRBD1. Germline V gene sequence: CDR1 SGHVS, CDR2 FNYEAQ. After removal of 6 bases from V and 1 base from J, the junction contained 15 bases not matched to a gene. This CDR3 comprises 18 residues. CDR3 coding DNA: TGTGCCAGCAGGGCAGGATCGACAGGGCCCCTTTCTGGAAACACCATATATTTT. Translating it yields CASRAGSTGPLSGNTIYF.

Turning to this clone: Other DNA sequences within the sample encode an identical CDR3. The chain employs TRBV5-8 and TRBJ1-6; weak D call: TRBD1 (6 bases). Trimming took off 6 bases at V and 0 bases at J, with 13 bases between the two ends. The CDR3 consists of 16 residues. Germline values: CDR1 SGHTS, CDR2 YDEGEE. The CDR3 nucleotides are TGTGCCAGCACCCCGAGGGGGAGCTCCTATAATTCACCCCTCCACTTT. Protein product: CASTPRGSSYNSPLHF.

CDR3 DNA: TGTGCCAGCAGCTTAGCCCAGGGTTACAATGAGCAGTTCTTC. The encoded protein is CASSLAQGYNEQFF. This chain links TRBV7-9 with TRBJ2-1, with TRBD1 as a possible D gene (5 bases). V shed 0 bases and J shed 4 bases, with 7 bases lying between them. The CDR3 loop spans 14 amino acids. The germline V gene has CDR1 SEHNR and CDR2 FQNEAQ (reference sequence).

The chain combines TRBV28 with TRBJ1-1, with D perhaps matching TRBD1 (5 bases). The CDR3 consists of 15 residues. Germline V gives CDR1 MDHEN, CDR2 SYDVKM. V was trimmed by 7 bases and J by 4 bases, leaving 19 bases between them. The CDR3 reads CASTPGGIAFTEAFF. CDR3 bases: TGTGCCAGCACCCCGGGGGGGATAGCTTTCACTGAAGCTTTCTTT.

V usage is TRBV7-9 and J usage is TRBJ1-6; no definite D call. The CDR3 consists of 19 residues. V lost 5 bases to trimming and J lost 0 bases, with 20 bases between them. Germline CDR1 is SEHNR and CDR2 is FQNEAQ (reference sequence). CDR3 residues: CASSPGRHGQTSYNSPLHF. CDR3 coding DNA: TGTGCCAGCAGCCCCGGCAGGCATGGCCAGACCTCCTATAATTCACCCCTCCACTTT.

The chain recombines TRBV6-5 with TRBJ1-6; D might be TRBD1 (5 bases). The CDR3 covers 15 residues. V lost 1 base to trimming and J lost 5 bases, with 9 bases between them. The germline V gene encodes CDR1 MNHEY and CDR2 SVGAGI. In nucleotides, the CDR3 is TGTGCCAGCAGTTACTTTCAGGGCGATAATTCACCCCTCCACTTT. Protein sequence: CASSYFQGDNSPLHF.

This chain links TRBV5-1 with TRBJ1-1; TRBD1 matches at 8 bases. The CDR3 is 16 residues long. Germline V gene lookup returns CDR1 SGHRS and CDR2 YFSETQ. V shed 0 bases, J shed 5 bases, and the junction held 9 bases outside the gene matches. CDR3 loop: CASSLARQGMGTEAFF. DNA of the CDR3: TGCGCCAGCAGCTTGGCGCGACAGGGGATGGGGACTGAAGCTTTCTTT.

This clone was counted once. V gene TRBV18 combines with J gene TRBJ1-5, with D possibly matching TRBD1 (6 bases). The V end was cut by 1 base, the J end by 5 bases, with 12 bases between. The CDR3 is 15 amino acids. Germline values: CDR1 KGHSH, CDR2 LQKENI. Written as DNA, the CDR3 is TGTGCCAGCTCACCACTGGGGGCGGGAGATCAGCCCCAGCATTTT. This translates into CASSPLGAGDQPQHF.

The rearrangement uses TRBV27 and TRBJ2-7; the D gene is possibly TRBD2 (6 bases). The V end lost 1 base, the J end lost 1 base, and 17 bases lay between the germline ends. Germline CDR1 and CDR2: MNHEY and SMNVEV (reference sequence). CDR3 size: 17 residues. The CDR3 sequence is CASSLYLTGGASYEQYF. In nucleotides, the CDR3 is TGTGCCAGCAGTTTATATCTTACTGGCGGGGCATCCTACGAGCAGTACTTC.

This clone appeared a single time. The junction departs from the called germline gene at one end, perhaps through a read error. The chain has TRBV7-6 and TRBJ1-4; the D is unclear. The germline V gene encodes CDR1 SGHVS and CDR2 FNYEAQ. The CDR3 contains 12 residues. In DNA, the CDR3 is TGTGCCAGCAGCTTAGGGATCGGGGATCTCGTTTTT. Amino acids: CASSLGIGDLVF. Looking up the rest from reference TRBV7-6 and TRBJ1-4 gives the full variable domain: GAGVSQSPRYKVTKRGQDVALRCDPISGHVSLYWYRQALGQGPEFLTYFNYEAQQDKSGLPNDRFSAERPEGSISTLTIQRTEQRDSAMYRCASSLGIGDLVFGSGTQLSVL.

The rearrangement links TRBV28 to TRBJ2-3, with D perhaps matching TRBD1 (6 bases). This CDR3 spans 14 amino acids. V was pared by 5 bases and J by 4 bases, with 13 bases between. Germline V CDR1 and CDR2: MDHEN, SYDVKM. CDR3 region: CASSDRIGPDTQYF. DNA for the CDR3: TGTGCCAGCAGTGACAGGATTGGGCCAGATACGCAGTATTTT.